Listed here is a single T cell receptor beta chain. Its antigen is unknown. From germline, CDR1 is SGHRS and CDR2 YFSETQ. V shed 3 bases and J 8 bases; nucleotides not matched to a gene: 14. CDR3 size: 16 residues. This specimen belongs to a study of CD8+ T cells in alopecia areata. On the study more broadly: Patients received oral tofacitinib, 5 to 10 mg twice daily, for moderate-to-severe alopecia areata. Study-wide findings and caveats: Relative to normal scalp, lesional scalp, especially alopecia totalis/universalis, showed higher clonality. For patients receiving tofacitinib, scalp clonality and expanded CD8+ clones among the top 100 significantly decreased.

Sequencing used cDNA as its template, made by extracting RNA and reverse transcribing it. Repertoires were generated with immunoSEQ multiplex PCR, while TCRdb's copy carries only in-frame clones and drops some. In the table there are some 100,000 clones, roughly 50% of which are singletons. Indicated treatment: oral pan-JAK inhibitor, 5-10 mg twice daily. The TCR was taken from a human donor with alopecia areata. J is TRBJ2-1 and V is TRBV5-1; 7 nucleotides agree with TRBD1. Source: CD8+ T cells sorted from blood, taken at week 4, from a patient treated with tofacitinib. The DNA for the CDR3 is TGCGCCAGCAGCTCCTACCGACCGGGACAGCCCTATGAGCAGTTCTTC. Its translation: CASSSYRPGQPYEQFF.